This T cell receptor beta chain is drawn from a study of regulatory T cells in long-lasting Graves disease. iRepertoire HTBI primers and Arm-PCR of CDR3 regions built TCR beta libraries. TCRdb reanalysed the multiplex PCR reads using MiXCR and keeps one entry per CDR3 protein. The table shows approximately 470,000 distinct CDR3 sequences, with roughly 15% occurring only once. This clonotype was seen repeatedly, ten times or more. The time point denotes: newly diagnosed GD, antithyroid drugs for less than 3 months. Making the TCR library involved RNA that had been extracted from PBMCs. EDTA tubes held approximately 10 milliliters of peripheral blood from each patient. Germline lookup yields CDR1 SNHLY and CDR2 FYNNEI. V dropped 4 bases and J dropped 7; count of bases not matched to a gene: 19. The CDR3 contains 17 residues. These sequences were also reported in another study, on T cells in Graves' hyperthyroidism and ophthalmopathy.

The chain carries TRBV2 and TRBJ2-7; 7 bases are shared with TRBD1. This TCR was sampled from a middle-aged man with Graves disease. The sample in question was peripheral blood mononuclear cells (PBMCs), obtained at new diagnosis, from a patient treated with antithyroid drugs. The DNA of the CDR3 is TGTGCCAGCAGTGCGACAAAAAAACGGGACAGTACAGGGGAGCAGTACTTC. Translating it yields CASSATKKRDSTGEQYF.